The TCR beta chain under discussion was sequenced for a study of blood T cell repertoires in COVID-19. Across the study: The analysed material was cDNA or gDNA that came from T cells, B-cell-depleted T cells, or PBMCs.

Authors' processing steps: Reference gene primer amplification gave estimated nucleated cell counts. The protocol was immunoSEQ multiplex PCR, while the TCRdb copy is restricted to in-frame clones and leaves out a portion. V and J calls and clone size follow that table, whereas D and trimming were derived from the DNA. This table holds 120,000 or so clones, about 88% found once. V lost 3 bases to trimming and J lost 0 bases, with 8 bases between them. CDR1 is SGHVS and CDR2 is FQNEAQ in the germline V gene. CDR3 length equals 14 residues. This receptor was identified in a woman over 75 with acute or convalescent COVID-19. This sequence joins TRBV7-8 and TRBJ1-1; TRBD1 might be the D (5 bases). The source material was peripheral blood. DNA of the CDR3: TGTGCCAGCAGCTTGACAGCAGTGAACACTGAAGCTTTCTTT. This encodes CASSLTAVNTEAFF.